The 16 T cell receptor beta chains given below trace back to one sample, sequenced in a study of T cells in localized non-small cell lung cancer. This table comes from immunoSEQ multiplex PCR, and its TCRdb copy is limited to in-frame clones, with some not included. The sample records over 30,000 clones, almost 90% being singletons. This sample comprised peripheral blood, obtained before any cancer treatment. These TCRs come from a man between 40 and 70 years old with stage I lung adenocarcinoma.

V is TRBV6-1 and J is TRBJ2-7; D possibly corresponds to TRBD1 (6 bases). Trimming shortened V by 4 bases and J by 5 bases, and 21 bases separated the two germline ends. This CDR3 comprises 16 residues. CDR1 is MNHNS, CDR2 SASEGT, per germline. The CDR3 sequence is CASSVNWAQGRHEQYF. The DNA for the CDR3 is TGTGCCAGCAGTGTAAATTGGGCCCAGGGGCGCCACGAGCAGTACTTC.

The V gene is TRBV11-3, the J gene TRBJ2-1; 8 positions match TRBD1. V shed 5 bases, J shed 10 bases, and the junction held 7 bases outside the gene matches. From germline, CDR1 is SGHNT and CDR2 YENEEA. This CDR3 region has 13 residues. CDR3 DNA sequence: TGTGCCAGCAGCCTGGGCCGGGACAGGGAGCAGTTCTTC. This gives the protein CASSLGRDREQFF.

V and J are TRBV19 and TRBJ2-1; D may be TRBD1 or TRBD2 (6 bases each). The V gene lost 3 bases and the J gene lost 4 bases, with 16 bases spanning the gap. The CDR3 is 16 amino acids. Germline V gives CDR1 LNHDA, CDR2 SQIVND (reference sequence). The CDR3 sequence is CASSMRGVRLYNEQFF. CDR3 nucleotide sequence: TGTGCCAGTAGTATGAGGGGGGTCCGTCTATACAATGAGCAGTTCTTC. Supplemented by reference TRBV19 and TRBJ2-1, the full variable domain reads DGGITQSPKYLFRKEGQNVTLSCEQNLNHDAMYWYRQDPGQGLRLIYYSQIVNDFQKGDIAEGYSVSREKKESFPLTVTSAQKNPTAFYLCASSMRGVRLYNEQFFGPGTRLTVL.

The DNA for the CDR3 is TGTGCCAGCAGCTTATCAGGGGGCTCATCCAAAAACATTCAGTACTTC. Translating it yields CASSLSGGSSKNIQYF. J is TRBJ2-4 and V is TRBV11-3, with TRBD1 matching 8 bases. V shed 2 bases, J shed 2 bases, and the junction held 5 bases outside the gene matches. The germline gives CDR1 SGHNT, CDR2 YENEEA. The CDR3 covers 16 residues.

This chain connects TRBV9 to TRBJ2-2; D ambiguous. This CDR3 has 14 amino acids. The germline CDR1 and CDR2 sequences are SGDLS and YYNGEE. The V end was cut by 0 bases, the J end by 5 bases, with 8 bases between. This CDR3 is CASSVDPVTGELFF. The CDR3, as DNA: TGTGCCAGCAGCGTAGATCCGGTAACCGGGGAGCTGTTTTTT.

The chain combines TRBV29-1 with TRBJ2-5; TRBD1 aligns across 8 bases. This CDR3 region has 12 residues. Germline-derived CDR1 and CDR2 are SQVTM and ANQGSEA. After removal of 2 bases from V and 6 bases from J, the junction contained 2 bases not matched to a gene. The CDR3 loop is CSVEQGAKTQYF. The CDR3, as DNA: TGCAGCGTTGAACAGGGGGCGAAGACCCAGTACTTC.

The chain joins TRBV19 to TRBJ2-6, with D unresolved. Trimming shortened V by 6 bases and J by 1 base, and 19 bases separated the two germline ends. Germline V gene data show CDR1 as LNHDA and CDR2 as SQIVND (reference sequence). This CDR3 contains 18 residues. The CDR3 region has the DNA TGTGCCAGTAGCACCCAACGAGGTGGGATATCTGGGGCCAACGTCCTGACTTTC. It is translated as CASSTQRGGISGANVLTF.

This clone was seen once. The chain joins TRBV11-2 to TRBJ2-3; possibly TRBD2 for D (5 bases). The germline gives CDR1 SGHAT, CDR2 FQNNGV. V was pared by 3 bases and J by 4 bases, with 5 bases between. The length of the CDR3 is 12 residues. CDR3 sequence (DNA): TGTGCCAGCAGCTTTAGCGCAGATACGCAGTATTTT. Translating gives CASSFSADTQYF. Full variable domain (remainder filled in from reference TRBV11-2 and TRBJ2-3): EAGVAQSPRYKIIEKRQSVAFWCNPISGHATLYWYQQILGQGPKLLIQFQNNGVVDDSQLPKDRFSAERLKGVDSTLKIQPAKLEDSAVYLCASSFSADTQYFGPGTRLTVL.

The chain links TRBV30 to TRBJ2-1; D unclear. The CDR3 totals 14 residues. CDR1 is GTSNPN, CDR2 SVGIG, per germline (reference sequence). V was trimmed by 0 bases and J by 0 bases, leaving 6 bases between them. The CDR3 DNA sequence: TGTGCCTGGAGTGTACACAGCTCCTACAATGAGCAGTTCTTC. Protein sequence: CAWSVHSSYNEQFF.

This clone was seen a single time. One end of the junction varies from germline; a read error may be responsible. The V and J genes are TRBV30 and TRBJ2-3; 10 bases are shared with TRBD2. Germline lookup yields CDR1 GTSNPN and CDR2 SVGIG (reference sequence). The CDR3 is 16 amino acids. The CDR3 is CVWSSGGTFLADTQYF. The CDR3 nucleotides read TGTGTCTGGAGTAGCGGGGGGACCTTTCTCGCAGATACGCAGTATTTT.

This sequence joins TRBV30 and TRBJ1-5, with D unclear. CDR1 is GTSNPN and CDR2 is SVGIG in the germline V gene (reference sequence). The V gene lost 3 bases and the J gene lost 3 bases, with 9 bases spanning the gap. The CDR3 spans 13 residues. CDR3 loop: CAWSGRNNQPQHF. The CDR3 DNA reads TGTGCCTGGAGCGGTAGGAACAATCAGCCCCAGCATTTT. The full variable domain, completed using reference TRBV30 and TRBJ1-5, is SQTIHQWPATLVQPVGSPLSLECTVEGTSNPNLYWYRQAAGRGLQLLFYSVGIGQISSEVPQNLSASRPQDRQFILSSKKLLLSDSGFYLCAWSGRNNQPQHFGDGTRLSIL.

The chain carries TRBV5-1 and TRBJ1-4; TRBD1 might be the D (6 bases). This CDR3 spans 14 amino acids. Trimming left V 7 bases short and J 3 bases short, with 13 bases between. Germline CDR1 and CDR2: SGHRS and YFSETQ. CDR3 in DNA: TGCGCCAGCGCAACGGGACAAGCTAATGAAAAACTGTTTTTT. Protein: CASATGQANEKLFF.

The chain joins TRBV10-3 to TRBJ1-6; D is ambiguous. V was trimmed by 8 bases and J by 5 bases, leaving 10 bases between them. The CDR3 length is 13 residues. In germline, CDR1 is ENHRY, CDR2 SYGVKD. CDR3 nucleotide sequence: TGTGCCATCTCGAGGGAGGATAATTCACCCCTCCACTTT. It codes for CAISREDNSPLHF.

This clone showed up just once. This sequence joins TRBV5-1 and TRBJ2-7, with a possible D match to TRBD1 (5 bases). The CDR3 has 13 residues. Deletions cut 0 bases from V and 4 bases from J, with 8 bases between. The germline CDR1 and CDR2 sequences are SGHRS and YFSETQ. The CDR3 spells CASSLGQNYEQYF. The DNA for the CDR3 is TGCGCCAGCAGCTTGGGACAGAATTACGAGCAGTACTTC.

The V gene is TRBV5-1, the J gene TRBJ1-1, with D tentatively TRBD1 (5 bases). This CDR3 region has 16 residues. Germline V CDR1 and CDR2: SGHRS, YFSETQ. V lost 4 bases to trimming and J lost 3 bases, with 19 bases between them. The CDR3 DNA reads TGCGCCAGCAGCACGGGGCGGAGACTCGGGGACACTGAAGCTTTCTTT. Its protein product is CASSTGRRLGDTEAFF.

The chain combines TRBV2 with TRBJ2-7; 9 bases are a match to TRBD1. CDR1 and CDR2 (germline): SNHLY, FYNNEI. The CDR3 has 14 residues. Unmatched junction bases numbered 10, after V lost 7 bases and J lost 6 bases. For the CDR3, the DNA is TGTGCCAGCACTATCGGGACAGGGAAAGGCGAGCAGTACTTC. This translates into CASTIGTGKGEQYF.